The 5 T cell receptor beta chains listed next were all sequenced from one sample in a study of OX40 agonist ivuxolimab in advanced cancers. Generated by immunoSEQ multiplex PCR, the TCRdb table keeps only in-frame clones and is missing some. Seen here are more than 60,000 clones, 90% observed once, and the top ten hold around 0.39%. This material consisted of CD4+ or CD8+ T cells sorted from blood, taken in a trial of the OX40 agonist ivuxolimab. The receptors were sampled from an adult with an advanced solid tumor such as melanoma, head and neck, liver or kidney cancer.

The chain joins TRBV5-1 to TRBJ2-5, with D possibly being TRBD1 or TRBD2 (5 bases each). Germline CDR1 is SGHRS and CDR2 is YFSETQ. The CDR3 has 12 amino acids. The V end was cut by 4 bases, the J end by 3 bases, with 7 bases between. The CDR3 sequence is CASSGGEETQYF. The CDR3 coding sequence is TGCGCCAGCAGCGGGGGTGAAGAGACCCAGTACTTC.

For the CDR3, the DNA is TGCGCCAGCAGCGGTGGACTAACAGATACGCAGTATTTT. Translated, it gives CASSGGLTDTQYF. This chain uses TRBV5-1 with TRBJ2-3; D possibly corresponds to TRBD2 (6 bases). Trimming took 4 bases from V and 3 from J, leaving 9 bases between them. The CDR3 covers 13 residues. Looked up from germline, CDR1 is SGHRS and CDR2 is YFSETQ. Combining the CDR3 with reference TRBV5-1 and TRBJ2-3 gives the whole variable domain KAGVTQTPRYLIKTRGQQVTLSCSPISGHRSVSWYQQTPGQGLQFLFEYFSETQRNKGNFPGRFSGRQFSNSRSEMNVSTLELGDSALYLCASSGGLTDTQYFGPGTRLTVL.

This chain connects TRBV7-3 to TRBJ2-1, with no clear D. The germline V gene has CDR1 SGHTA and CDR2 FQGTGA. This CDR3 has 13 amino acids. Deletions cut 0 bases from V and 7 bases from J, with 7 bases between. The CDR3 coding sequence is TGTGCCAGCAGCTTAACGAAAGGGAATGAGCAGTTCTTC. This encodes CASSLTKGNEQFF.

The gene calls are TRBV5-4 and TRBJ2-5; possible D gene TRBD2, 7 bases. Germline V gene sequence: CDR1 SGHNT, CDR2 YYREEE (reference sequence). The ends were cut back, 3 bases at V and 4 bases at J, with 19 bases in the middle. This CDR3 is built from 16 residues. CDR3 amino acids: CASSSQEGGALETQYF. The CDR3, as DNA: TGTGCCAGCAGCTCCCAGGAAGGGGGGGCCCTAGAGACCCAGTACTTC.

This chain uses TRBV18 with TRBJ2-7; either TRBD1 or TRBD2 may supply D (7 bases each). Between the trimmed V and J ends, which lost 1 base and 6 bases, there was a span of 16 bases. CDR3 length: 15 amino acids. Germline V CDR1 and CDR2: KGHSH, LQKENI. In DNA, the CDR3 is TGTGCCAGCTCACCACAGGGGGCAGGGGGGGCCGAGCAGTACTTC. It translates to CASSPQGAGGAEQYF.